These 28 T cell receptor beta chains were all obtained from the same sample, sequenced in a study of blood T cell repertoires in COVID-19. Sequenced by immunoSEQ multiplex PCR; TCRdb stores in-frame clones only, minus some. This sample has tens of thousands of clones; roughly 90% occur once, and the top ten carry about an eighth. The sequencing sample was made of peripheral blood. The receptors were gathered from a human donor in a cohort sampled during active COVID-19.

V usage is TRBV5-6 and J usage is TRBJ1-2, with D maybe TRBD1 (5 bases). This CDR3 is 14 amino acids long. V was shortened by 0 bases and J by 5 bases, with 11 bases between the two germline ends. Germline CDR1 is SGHDT and CDR2 is YYEEEE. CDR3 nucleotide sequence: TGTGCCAGCAGCTTGGGGGGCGCCCCATATGGCTACACCTTC. Protein sequence: CASSLGGAPYGYTF.

This chain uses TRBV6-2 or TRBV6-3 with TRBJ2-2, with 9 nucleotides matching TRBD2. Germline V gene data show CDR1 as MNHEY and CDR2 as SVGEGT. V shed 6 bases and J 5 bases; nucleotides not matched to a gene: 4. The CDR3 is made up of 14 amino acids. CDR3 region: CASSLAGETGELFF. The CDR3 coding sequence is TGTGCCAGCAGCTTAGCGGGAGAGACCGGGGAGCTGTTTTTT.

The CDR3 DNA reads as TGTGCCAGCAGCTTACGCCCCCTCGGACAGGTCAGTATCTACGAGCAGTACTTC. Amino acids: CASSLRPLGQVSIYEQYF. This chain uses TRBV7-2 with TRBJ2-7; 7 bases map to TRBD1. Germline CDR1 reads SGHTA; CDR2 reads FQGNSA. The ends lost 2 bases at V and 3 bases at J; junction bases unmatched: 16. The CDR3 has 18 amino acids.

The CDR3 DNA sequence: TGTGCCAGCAGTTACCCCGTGTACGAGCAGTACTTC. This sequence encodes CASSYPVYEQYF. V usage is TRBV6-2 or TRBV6-3 and J usage is TRBJ2-7; D remains unclear. Per germline, CDR1 MNHEY and CDR2 SVGEGT. Deletions cut 2 bases from V and 4 bases from J, with 6 bases between. The CDR3 is made up of 12 amino acids.

This clone has just a few counts. V is TRBV27 and J is TRBJ1-1, with 9 bases lining up with TRBD1. CDR3 length: 13 amino acids. V lost 6 bases to trimming and J lost 6 bases; unmatched junction nucleotides: 5. The V gene's germline CDR1 is MNHEY and CDR2 SMNVEV (reference sequence). The CDR3 sequence: CASSPGTGSEAFF. The DNA for the CDR3 is TGTGCCAGCAGCCCCGGGACAGGGTCTGAAGCTTTCTTT.

The chain carries TRBV2 and TRBJ1-5; weak D call: TRBD1 (5 bases). This CDR3 spans 14 amino acids. V lost 2 bases and J lost 7, with 12 bases in between. Germline V lookup: CDR1 SNHLY, CDR2 FYNNEI. CDR3 nucleotide sequence: TGTGCCAGCAGTGAACTGCGGGGCCGCCAGCCCCAGCATTTT. This gives the protein CASSELRGRQPQHF.

The CDR3 protein is CASSHIRDRQGEKLFF. Written as DNA, the CDR3 is TGTGCCAGCAGCCATATCCGGGACAGGCAGGGTGAAAAACTGTTTTTT. This chain uses TRBV3-1 (or the pseudogene TRBV3-2) with TRBJ1-4; TRBD1 agrees at 8 bases. The CDR3 runs to 16 residues. Trimming at V came to 3 bases and at J to 7 bases, leaving 10 bases not matched to a gene. Germline V gene lookup returns CDR1 LGHDT and CDR2 YNNKEL (reference sequence).

This chain uses TRBV5-1 with TRBJ2-1, with 8 bases identical to TRBD1. Germline trimming cut 5 bases from V and 7 bases from J; bases unmatched to any gene: 5. CDR3 size: 13 residues. Germline values: CDR1 SGHRS, CDR2 YFSETQ. In DNA, the CDR3 is TGCGCCAGCAGTAGGACAGGGAGGAATGAGCAGTTCTTC. Its protein product is CASSRTGRNEQFF.

V usage is TRBV7-9 and J usage is TRBJ1-1, with D maybe TRBD1 (5 bases). CDR3 length equals 12 residues. In germline, CDR1 is SEHNR, CDR2 FQNEAQ (reference sequence). Trimming stripped 5 bases from V and 9 bases from J, with 13 bases between. Here the CDR3 DNA reads TGTGCCAGCAGCCCGGAACCAGGGCAAGCTTTCTTT. This codes for CASSPEPGQAFF.

V and J are TRBV7-3 and TRBJ2-5, with TRBD1 matching 7 bases. CDR3 size: 14 residues. The junction had 8 bases not matched to a gene; V was cut back by 5 bases and J by 5 bases. The germline CDR1 and CDR2 sequences are SGHTA and FQGTGA. The DNA for the CDR3 is TGTGCCAGCAGCCCCTCAGGGGGTCGCGAGACCCAGTACTTC. It specifies CASSPSGGRETQYF.

The chain couples TRBV27 to TRBJ1-1; no definite D call. V lost 3 bases and J lost 2, with 7 bases in between. The CDR3 contains 13 residues. Germline loops: CDR1 MNHEY, CDR2 SMNVEV (reference sequence). CDR3 protein: CASSFSRNTEAFF. The CDR3 DNA sequence: TGTGCCAGCAGTTTTAGTAGAAACACTGAAGCTTTCTTT.

The sample holds one count of this clone. CDR3: CASGPGQITDTQYF. In DNA, the CDR3 is TGTGCCAGTGGGCCGGGACAGATCACAGATACGCAGTATTTT. The chain carries TRBV7-6 and TRBJ2-3; 7 positions match TRBD1. V was pared by 9 bases and J by 2 bases, with 8 bases of the junction left unmatched. This CDR3 has 14 amino acids. CDR1 is SGHVS, CDR2 FNYEAQ, per germline.

This rearrangement joins TRBV5-1 to TRBJ2-7; D is ambiguous. The V end was cut by 4 bases, the J end by 1 base, with 12 bases between. Germline V lookup: CDR1 SGHRS, CDR2 YFSETQ. This CDR3 has 14 residues. The CDR3 loop reads CASSVGVLSYEQYF. For the CDR3, the DNA is TGCGCCAGCAGCGTGGGCGTCCTGTCCTACGAGCAGTACTTC.

This chain joins TRBV13 and TRBJ2-1; TRBD2 agrees at 14 bases. The CDR3 is 16 residues long. V lost 3 bases to trimming and J lost 3 bases; unmatched junction nucleotides: 1. CDR1 and CDR2 (germline): PRHDT, FYEKMQ (reference sequence). The DNA of the CDR3 is TGTGCCAGCAGCTTCGGGACTAGCGGGAGCTACAATGAGCAGTTCTTC. Translated: CASSFGTSGSYNEQFF.

The chain combines TRBV18 with TRBJ2-7, with D uncertain. Germline V CDR1 and CDR2: KGHSH, LQKENI. V lost 3 bases and J 0 bases, leaving 6 bases between the germline ends. The CDR3 sequence is 13 residues long. The CDR3 coding sequence is TGTGCCAGCTCACCGGCGGTCTCCTACGAGCAGTACTTC. This codes for CASSPAVSYEQYF.

V usage is TRBV19 and J usage is TRBJ2-2, with 10 nucleotides matching TRBD2. This CDR3 contains 14 residues. V was clipped by 4 bases and J by 5 bases; unmatched bases: 1. Germline V gene lookup returns CDR1 LNHDA and CDR2 SQIVND (reference sequence). CDR3 sequence reads: CASSKAGGTGELFF. The CDR3 DNA sequence: TGTGCCAGTAGTAAAGCGGGAGGGACCGGGGAGCTGTTTTTT.

The gene calls are TRBV7-2 and TRBJ2-5; no reliable D call. The CDR3 has 12 residues. V dropped 6 bases and J dropped 5 bases, with 10 bases sitting between them. The germline CDR1 and CDR2 sequences are SGHTA and FQGNSA. The CDR3 sequence is CASSYDRETQYF. The CDR3, as DNA: TGTGCCAGCAGTTACGATCGGGAGACCCAGTACTTC.

Only one count was recorded for this clone. The chain couples TRBV7-2 to TRBJ2-7; D possibly corresponds to TRBD2 (5 bases). Trimming removed 2 bases from V and 9 bases from J, with 23 bases in between. CDR1 is SGHTA, CDR2 FQGNSA, per germline. The CDR3 spans 16 residues. The CDR3 reads CASSLSGGPLPAGQYF. CDR3 coding DNA: TGTGCCAGCAGCTTATCTGGCGGGCCACTCCCTGCCGGGCAGTACTTC.

This sequence joins TRBV27 and TRBJ2-2; D perhaps matches TRBD1 (6 bases). The CDR3 totals 14 residues. Germline V lookup: CDR1 MNHEY, CDR2 SMNVEV (reference sequence). V dropped 7 bases and J dropped 6 bases, with 15 bases sitting between them. CDR3 sequence: CASNAQGGSGELFF. CDR3 DNA sequence: TGTGCCAGCAACGCACAGGGTGGGTCCGGGGAGCTGTTTTTT.

The chain employs TRBV29-1 and TRBJ1-2; D not resolved. V shed 3 bases and J shed 4 bases, with 15 bases lying between them. The length of the CDR3 is 14 residues. Germline CDR1 SQVTM, CDR2 ANQGSEA. CDR3 in DNA: TGCAGCGTTGATGCGCGAGGAGACCCCTATGGCTACACCTTC. It is translated as CSVDARGDPYGYTF. The full variable domain, rest sourced from reference TRBV29-1 and TRBJ1-2, is SAVISQKPSRDICQRGTSLTIQCQVDSQVTMMFWYRQQPGQSLTLIATANQGSEATYESGFVIDKFPISRPNLTFSTLTVSNMSPEDSSIYLCSVDARGDPYGYTFGSGTRLTVV.

The chain employs TRBV19 and TRBJ2-7; D is possibly TRBD2 (5 bases). This CDR3 has 15 amino acids. CDR1 is LNHDA and CDR2 is SQIVND in the germline V gene (reference sequence). V lost 3 bases, J lost 4 bases, and 16 bases lay in between. CDR3 nucleotide sequence: TGTGCCAGTAGTATGGGGAGTAACCGCCTTTACGAGCAGTACTTC. It encodes CASSMGSNRLYEQYF.

This clone showed up just once. The V call is TRBV27, the J call TRBJ2-1; TRBD1 is a possible D gene (6 bases). The CDR3 sequence is 15 residues long. V was pared by 1 base and J by 5 bases, with 12 bases between. Germline V gene data show CDR1 as MNHEY and CDR2 as SMNVEV (reference sequence). The CDR3, as DNA: TGTGCCAGCAGTTTATGGGCAGGGGTGAACAATGAGCAGTTCTTC. Its protein is CASSLWAGVNNEQFF.

The chain uses TRBV3-1 (or the pseudogene TRBV3-2) and TRBJ2-1; 11 bases match TRBD1. This CDR3 region has 16 residues. V was clipped by 4 bases and J by 8 bases; unmatched bases: 10. The germline V gene has CDR1 LGHDT and CDR2 YNNKEL (reference sequence). The CDR3 bases are TGTGCCAGCAGCCTATACCGGGACAGGGGGATCGATGAGCAGTTCTTC. It specifies CASSLYRDRGIDEQFF.

The chain has TRBV9 and TRBJ1-2, with 7 bases aligning to TRBD1. CDR3 size: 16 residues. Losses at the gene ends were 3 bases for V and 6 bases for J; bases not matched to a gene: 14. The germline V gene encodes CDR1 SGDLS and CDR2 YYNGEE. DNA of the CDR3: TGTGCCAGCAGCGAGCCCAGGGGGGTGGCCTCCGATGGCTACACCTTC. Translating gives CASSEPRGVASDGYTF.

This chain uses TRBV5-4 with TRBJ1-5, with TRBD1 matching 10 bases. V was pared by 4 bases and J by 6 bases, with 4 bases of the junction left unmatched. This CDR3 has 14 amino acids. In germline, CDR1 is SGHNT, CDR2 YYREEE (reference sequence). CDR3 bases: TGTGCCAGCAGCCGGGACAGGGGCGCTCAGCCCCAGCATTTT. Amino acids: CASSRDRGAQPQHF.

This clone was seen once. V usage is TRBV7-6 and J usage is TRBJ1-5; possible D gene TRBD1, 5 bases. CDR1 and CDR2 (germline): SGHVS, FNYEAQ. Trimming shortened V by 3 bases and J by 7 bases, and 10 bases separated the two germline ends. The CDR3 is made up of 13 amino acids. The CDR3 nucleotides are TGTGCCAGCAGCTTGACAGAGCGACAGCCCCAGCATTTT. Protein: CASSLTERQPQHF. Full variable domain (remainder filled in from reference TRBV7-6 and TRBJ1-5): GAGVSQSPRYKVTKRGQDVALRCDPISGHVSLYWYRQALGQGPEFLTYFNYEAQQDKSGLPNDRFSAERPEGSISTLTIQRTEQRDSAMYRCASSLTERQPQHFGDGTRLSIL.

The V call is TRBV12-3 or TRBV12-4, the J call TRBJ2-5; D remains unclear. This CDR3 comprises 12 residues. V was pared by 6 bases and J by 5 bases, with 10 bases between. CDR3 region: CASSYSGETQYF. CDR3 nucleotides: TGTGCCAGCAGCTACAGTGGGGAGACCCAGTACTTC.

The chain couples TRBV6-4 to TRBJ1-1, with 7 bases identical to TRBD1. The CDR3 is 14 amino acids. The germline V gene has CDR1 MRHNA and CDR2 SNTAGT. J was trimmed by 4 bases and V by 3 bases; bases with no gene match: 5. In nucleotides, the CDR3 is TGTGCCAGCAGTGAGACAGGGATAGGCACTGAAGCTTTCTTT. It specifies CASSETGIGTEAFF.